This TCR beta chain was captured by sequencing in a study of regulatory T cells in long-lasting Graves disease. Time point described: newly diagnosed GD, antithyroid drugs for less than 3 months. Extracted RNA from PBMCs served as the source of the TCR library. In this sample, this clonotype turned up many times. The TCR beta library used iRepertoire HTBI primers with Arm-PCR amplification of CDR3. From the multiplex PCR reads, TCRdb called clonotypes with MiXCR, one entry per CDR3 protein. The sample carries roughly 500,000 distinct CDR3 sequences, less than 15% recorded once. The data also belong to a second study, concerning T cells in Graves' hyperthyroidism and ophthalmopathy.

Sample: peripheral blood mononuclear cells (PBMCs), taken at new diagnosis, from a patient treated with antithyroid drugs. This clonotype originated in a woman in her 50s with Graves disease.

The CDR3 spells CSVRALPDQPQHF. The CDR3 coding sequence is TGCAGCGTGCGGGCCCTCCCGGATCAGCCCCAGCATTTT. The chain recombines TRBV29-1 with TRBJ1-5; D not resolved. Trimming removed 6 bases at V and 5 bases at J, with 14 bases between. The CDR3 covers 13 residues. The germline gives CDR1 SQVTM, CDR2 ANQGSEA.